Below, 2 T cell receptor beta chains from the same sample are listed, as sequenced in a study of T-cell reconstitution after alpha-beta-depleted transplantation in children. The library targeted TCRbeta and was prepared with unique molecular identifiers. Using its own MiXCR run on the PCR reads, TCRdb lists one record per CDR3 protein. Here the sample spans 400,000 to 500,000 distinct CDR3 sequences, about a tenth being singletons. Sequences were derived from PBMCs from the stem cell graft donor, sampled from the stem cell graft. The receptors shown here come from a human donor who donated a stem cell graft to a child with acute myeloid leukemia.

This clonotype occurred many times. At one boundary the junction diverges from the germline segment, which might be a read error. The genes are TRBV6-1 and TRBJ1-2; D not certain. Germline V CDR1 and CDR2: MNHNS, SASEGT. This CDR3 contains 11 residues. The CDR3 here is CASTEGYGYTF. For the CDR3, the DNA is TGTGCCAGCACTGAAGGTTATGGCTACACCTTC.

This clonotype occurred a few times. V is TRBV19 and J is TRBJ1-4; D is perhaps TRBD1 (5 bases). V lost 8 bases to trimming and J lost 8 bases, with 15 bases between them. Germline-derived CDR1 and CDR2 are LNHDA and SQIVND (reference sequence). The CDR3 has 13 amino acids. CDR3 DNA: TGTGCCAGTCGAGACCCCGGGGACGAAAAACTGTTTTTT. Its protein product is CASRDPGDEKLFF.